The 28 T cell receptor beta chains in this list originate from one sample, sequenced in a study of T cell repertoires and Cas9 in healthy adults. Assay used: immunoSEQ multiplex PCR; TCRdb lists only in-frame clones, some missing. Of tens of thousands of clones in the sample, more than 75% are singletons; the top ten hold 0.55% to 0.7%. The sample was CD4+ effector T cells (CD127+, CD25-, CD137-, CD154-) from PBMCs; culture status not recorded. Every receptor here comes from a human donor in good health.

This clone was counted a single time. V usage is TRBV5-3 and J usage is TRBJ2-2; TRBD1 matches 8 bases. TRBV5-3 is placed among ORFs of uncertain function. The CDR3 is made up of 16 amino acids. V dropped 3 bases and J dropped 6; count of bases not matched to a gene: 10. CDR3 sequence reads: CARSYPWTGQSGELFF. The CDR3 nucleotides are TGTGCCAGAAGCTACCCTTGGACAGGGCAATCCGGGGAGCTGTTTTTT.

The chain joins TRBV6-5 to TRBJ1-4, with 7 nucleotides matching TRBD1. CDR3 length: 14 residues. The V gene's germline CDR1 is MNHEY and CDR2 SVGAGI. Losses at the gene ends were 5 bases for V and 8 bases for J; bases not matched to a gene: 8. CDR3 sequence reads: CASSPTGEGEKLFF. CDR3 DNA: TGTGCCAGCAGTCCTACAGGGGAGGGGGAAAAACTGTTTTTT.

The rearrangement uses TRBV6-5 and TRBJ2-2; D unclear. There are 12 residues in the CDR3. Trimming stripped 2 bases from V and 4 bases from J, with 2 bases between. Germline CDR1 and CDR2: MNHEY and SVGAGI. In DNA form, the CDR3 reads TGTGCCAGCAGTTACGGCACCGGGGAGCTGTTTTTT. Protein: CASSYGTGELFF.

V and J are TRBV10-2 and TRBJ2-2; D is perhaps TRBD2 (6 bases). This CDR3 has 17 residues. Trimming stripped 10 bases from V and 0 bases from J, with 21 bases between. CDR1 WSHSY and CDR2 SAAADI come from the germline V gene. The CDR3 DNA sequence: TGCGCCACCATCAAGGTGGGGACTTTTTCGAACACCGGGGAGCTGTTTTTT. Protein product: CATIKVGTFSNTGELFF.

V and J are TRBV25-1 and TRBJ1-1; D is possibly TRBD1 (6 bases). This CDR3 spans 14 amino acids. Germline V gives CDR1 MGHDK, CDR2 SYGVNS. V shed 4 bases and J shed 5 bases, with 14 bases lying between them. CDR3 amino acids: CASSVTGPRTEAFF. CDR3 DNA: TGTGCCAGCAGTGTGACAGGCCCTAGGACTGAAGCTTTCTTT.

CDR3 in DNA: TGTGCCAGCAGTTACGGGGTTGGTAATGAAAAACTGTTTTTT. This translates into CASSYGVGNEKLFF. This sequence joins TRBV6-5 and TRBJ1-4; D remains unclear. Trimming left V 2 bases short and J 4 bases short, with 8 bases between. This CDR3 contains 14 residues. Germline CDR1 reads MNHEY; CDR2 reads SVGAGI.

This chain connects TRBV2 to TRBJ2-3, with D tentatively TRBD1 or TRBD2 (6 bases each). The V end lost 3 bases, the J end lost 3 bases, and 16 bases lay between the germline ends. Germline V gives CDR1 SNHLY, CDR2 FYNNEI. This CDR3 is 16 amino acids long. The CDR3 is CASSEGQGRRTDTQYF. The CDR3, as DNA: TGTGCCAGCAGTGAGGGTCAGGGGAGGAGGACAGATACGCAGTATTTT.

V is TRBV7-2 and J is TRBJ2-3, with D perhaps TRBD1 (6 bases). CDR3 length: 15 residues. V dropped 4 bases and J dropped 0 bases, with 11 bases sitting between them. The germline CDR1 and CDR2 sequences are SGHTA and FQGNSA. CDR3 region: CASSYTGTSTDTQYF. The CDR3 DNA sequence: TGTGCCAGCAGCTATACCGGGACAAGCACAGATACGCAGTATTTT. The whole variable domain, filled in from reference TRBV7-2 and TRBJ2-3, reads GAGVSQSPSNKVTEKGKDVELRCDPISGHTALYWYRQSLGQGLEFLIYFQGNSAPDKSGLPSDRFSAERTGGSVSTLTIQRTQQEDSAVYLCASSYTGTSTDTQYFGPGTRLTVL.

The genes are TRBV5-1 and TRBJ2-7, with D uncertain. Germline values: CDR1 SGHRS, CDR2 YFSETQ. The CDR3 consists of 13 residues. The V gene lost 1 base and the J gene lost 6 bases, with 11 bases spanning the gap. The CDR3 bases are TGCGCCAGCAGCTTGTCGACCGACGGCGAGCAGTACTTC. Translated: CASSLSTDGEQYF.

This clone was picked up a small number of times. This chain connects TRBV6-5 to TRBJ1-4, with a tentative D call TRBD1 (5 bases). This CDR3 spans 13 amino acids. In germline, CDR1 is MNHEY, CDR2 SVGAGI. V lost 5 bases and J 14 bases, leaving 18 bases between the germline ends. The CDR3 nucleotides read TGTGCCAGCAGTGAAGCGCTTCGGGGGGTCCTGTTTTTT. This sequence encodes CASSEALRGVLFF.

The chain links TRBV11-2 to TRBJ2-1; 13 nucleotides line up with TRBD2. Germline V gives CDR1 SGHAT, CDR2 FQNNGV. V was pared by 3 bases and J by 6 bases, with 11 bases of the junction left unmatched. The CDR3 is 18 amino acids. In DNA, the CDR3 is TGTGCCAGCAGCTTTAACCCACCACTAGCGGGGGGGCGCAATGAGCAGTTCTTC. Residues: CASSFNPPLAGGRNEQFF. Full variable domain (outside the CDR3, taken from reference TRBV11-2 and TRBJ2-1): EAGVAQSPRYKIIEKRQSVAFWCNPISGHATLYWYQQILGQGPKLLIQFQNNGVVDDSQLPKDRFSAERLKGVDSTLKIQPAKLEDSAVYLCASSFNPPLAGGRNEQFFGPGTRLTVL.

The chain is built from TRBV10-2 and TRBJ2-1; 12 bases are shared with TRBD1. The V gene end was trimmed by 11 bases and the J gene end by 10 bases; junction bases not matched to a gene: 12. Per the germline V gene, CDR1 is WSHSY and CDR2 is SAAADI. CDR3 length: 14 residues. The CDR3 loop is CAGSGTGGRGEQFF. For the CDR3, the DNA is TGCGCCGGGTCCGGGACAGGGGGCAGGGGGGAGCAGTTCTTC.

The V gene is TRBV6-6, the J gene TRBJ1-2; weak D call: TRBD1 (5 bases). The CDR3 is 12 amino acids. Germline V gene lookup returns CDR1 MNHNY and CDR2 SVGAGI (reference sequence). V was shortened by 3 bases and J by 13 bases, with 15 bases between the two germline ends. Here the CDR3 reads CASSYGTPRLTF. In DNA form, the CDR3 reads TGTGCCAGCAGTTATGGGACGCCGAGGCTCACCTTC.

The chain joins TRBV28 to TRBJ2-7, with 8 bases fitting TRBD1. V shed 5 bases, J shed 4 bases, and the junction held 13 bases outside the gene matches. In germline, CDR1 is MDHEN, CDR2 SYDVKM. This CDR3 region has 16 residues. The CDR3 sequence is CASSDAYRDRTYEQYF. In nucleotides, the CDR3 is TGTGCCAGCAGTGACGCCTATAGGGACAGGACTTACGAGCAGTACTTC.

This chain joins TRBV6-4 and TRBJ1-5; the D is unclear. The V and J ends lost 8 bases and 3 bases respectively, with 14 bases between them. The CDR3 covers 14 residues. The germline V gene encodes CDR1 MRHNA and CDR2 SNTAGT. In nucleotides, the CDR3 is TGTGCCAGCGACGGGGTGATTGTCAATCAGCCCCAGCATTTT. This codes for CASDGVIVNQPQHF.

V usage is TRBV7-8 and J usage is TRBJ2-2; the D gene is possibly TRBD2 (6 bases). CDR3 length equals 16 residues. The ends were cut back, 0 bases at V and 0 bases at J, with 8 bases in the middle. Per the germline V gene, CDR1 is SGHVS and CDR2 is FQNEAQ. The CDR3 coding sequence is TGTGCCAGCAGCTTAGCCGGGGGATCGAACACCGGGGAGCTGTTTTTT. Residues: CASSLAGGSNTGELFF.

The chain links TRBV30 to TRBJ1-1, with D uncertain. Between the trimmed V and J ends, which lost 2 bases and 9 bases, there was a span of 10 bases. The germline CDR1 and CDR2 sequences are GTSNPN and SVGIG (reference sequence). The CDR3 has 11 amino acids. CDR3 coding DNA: TGTGCCTGGAGTTCGGCACAGAAAGCTTTCTTT. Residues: CAWSSAQKAFF.

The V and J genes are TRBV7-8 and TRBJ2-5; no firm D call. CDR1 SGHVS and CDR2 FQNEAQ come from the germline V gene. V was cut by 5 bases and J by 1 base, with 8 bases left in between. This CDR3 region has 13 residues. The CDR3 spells CASSPPVQETQYF. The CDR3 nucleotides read TGTGCCAGCAGCCCGCCCGTCCAAGAGACCCAGTACTTC.

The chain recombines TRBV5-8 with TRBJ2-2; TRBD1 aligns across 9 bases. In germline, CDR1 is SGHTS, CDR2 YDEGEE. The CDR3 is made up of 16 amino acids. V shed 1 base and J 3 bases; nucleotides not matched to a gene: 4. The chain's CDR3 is CASSLTQGADTGELFF. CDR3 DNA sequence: TGTGCCAGCAGCTTGACACAGGGGGCGGACACCGGGGAGCTGTTTTTT.

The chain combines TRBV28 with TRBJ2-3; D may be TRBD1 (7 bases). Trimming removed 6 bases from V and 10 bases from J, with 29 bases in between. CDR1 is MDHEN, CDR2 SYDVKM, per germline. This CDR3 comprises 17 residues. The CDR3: CASSTNLGGGEGIAQYF. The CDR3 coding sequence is TGTGCCAGCAGCACTAACCTCGGAGGGGGCGAGGGGATTGCGCAGTATTTT. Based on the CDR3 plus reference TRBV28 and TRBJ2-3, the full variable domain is DVKVTQSSRYLVKRTGEKVFLECVQDMDHENMFWYRQDPGLGLRLIYFSYDVKMKEKGDIPEGYSVSREKKERFSLILESASTNQTSMYLCASSTNLGGGEGIAQYFGPGTRLTVL.

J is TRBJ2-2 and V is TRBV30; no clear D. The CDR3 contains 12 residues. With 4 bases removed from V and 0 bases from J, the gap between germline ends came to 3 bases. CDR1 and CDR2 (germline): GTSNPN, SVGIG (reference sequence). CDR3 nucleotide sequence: TGTGCCTGGACAGCGAACACCGGGGAGCTGTTTTTT. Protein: CAWTANTGELFF.

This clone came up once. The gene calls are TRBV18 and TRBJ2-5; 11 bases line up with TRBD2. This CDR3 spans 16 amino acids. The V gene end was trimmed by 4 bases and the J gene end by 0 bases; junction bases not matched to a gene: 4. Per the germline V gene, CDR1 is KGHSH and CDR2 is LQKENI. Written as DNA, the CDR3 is TGTGCCAGCTCACTGACTAGCGGGGACAACCAAGAGACCCAGTACTTC. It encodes CASSLTSGDNQETQYF.

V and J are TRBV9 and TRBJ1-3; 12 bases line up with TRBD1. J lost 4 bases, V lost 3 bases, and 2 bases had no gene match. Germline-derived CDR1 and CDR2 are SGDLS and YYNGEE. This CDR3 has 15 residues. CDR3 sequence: CASSAGTGGGNTIYF. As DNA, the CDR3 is TGTGCCAGCAGCGCCGGGACAGGGGGCGGAAACACCATATATTTT.

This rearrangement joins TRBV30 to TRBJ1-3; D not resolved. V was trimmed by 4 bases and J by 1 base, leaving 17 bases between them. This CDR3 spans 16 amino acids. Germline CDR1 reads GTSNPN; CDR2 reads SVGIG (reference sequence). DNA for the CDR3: TGTGCCTGGACCCCCAGGATTCTAGGGTCTGGAAACACCATATATTTT. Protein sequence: CAWTPRILGSGNTIYF.

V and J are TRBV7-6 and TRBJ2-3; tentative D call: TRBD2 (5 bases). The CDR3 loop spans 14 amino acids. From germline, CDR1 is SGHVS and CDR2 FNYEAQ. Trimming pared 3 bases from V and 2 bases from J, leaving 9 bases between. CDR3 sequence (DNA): TGTGCCAGCAGCTTGTCCGGGGACACAGATACGCAGTATTTT. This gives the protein CASSLSGDTDTQYF.

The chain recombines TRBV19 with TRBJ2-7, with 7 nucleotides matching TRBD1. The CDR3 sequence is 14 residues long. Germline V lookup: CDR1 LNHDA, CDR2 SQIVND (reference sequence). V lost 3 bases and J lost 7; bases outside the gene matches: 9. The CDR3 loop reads CASSIPDRLGEQYF. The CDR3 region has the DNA TGTGCCAGTAGTATCCCGGACAGGTTAGGAGAGCAGTACTTC.

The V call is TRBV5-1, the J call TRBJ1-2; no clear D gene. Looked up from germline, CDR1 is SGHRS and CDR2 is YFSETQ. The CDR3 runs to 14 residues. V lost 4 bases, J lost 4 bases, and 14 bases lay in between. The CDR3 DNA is TGCGCCAGCAGCAGGAGGGCGCGAGGCTATGGCTACACCTTC. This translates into CASSRRARGYGYTF.

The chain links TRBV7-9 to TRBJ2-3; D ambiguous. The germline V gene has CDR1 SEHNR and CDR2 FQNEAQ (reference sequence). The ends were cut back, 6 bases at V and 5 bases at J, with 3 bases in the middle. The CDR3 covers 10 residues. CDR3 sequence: CASREDTQYF. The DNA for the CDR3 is TGTGCCAGCAGGGAAGATACGCAGTATTTT.